The next 25 T cell receptor beta chains were all read from a single sample in a study of T cell therapy after organ transplantation. Indicated time point: 4-8 weeks after completion of therapy. The method was immunoSEQ multiplex PCR; TCRdb's version includes in-frame clones alone and lacks a portion of them. Seen here are approximately 3,100 clones, 70% to 90% observed once, and the top ten hold about 43%. Which antigens these TCRs recognize remains unknown. The sample in question was CD8+ T cells from blood, obtained after autologous CMV-specific T cell therapy. The receptors derive from a human patient who had received a solid organ transplant and had CMV disease. A share of the T cells may be of graft donor origin.

This clone was counted a few times. The V call is TRBV7-3, the J call TRBJ2-1, with 10 bases aligning to TRBD2. Germline assignment: CDR1 SGHTA and CDR2 FQGTGA. The CDR3 has 16 amino acids. Trimming at V came to 0 bases and at J to 6 bases, leaving 5 bases not matched to a gene. CDR3 bases: TGTGCCAGCAGCTTAACGCGTAGCGGGGGGATCAATGAGCAGTTCTTC. The encoded protein is CASSLTRSGGINEQFF.

The V call is TRBV27, the J call TRBJ1-1; the D is unclear. CDR1 is MNHEY, CDR2 SMNVEV, per germline (reference sequence). V was trimmed by 2 bases and J by 3 bases, leaving 10 bases between them. This CDR3 comprises 14 residues. The CDR3 here is CASSLSGPDTEAFF. CDR3 nucleotides: TGTGCCAGCAGTTTAAGCGGGCCGGACACTGAAGCTTTCTTT.

The chain carries TRBV6-5 and TRBJ2-7, with a tentative D call TRBD1 (5 bases). V was clipped by 5 bases and J by 2 bases, with 13 bases between them. The CDR3 contains 14 residues. Germline V gene data show CDR1 as MNHEY and CDR2 as SVGAGI. CDR3 amino acids: CASSPRTRPYEQYF. Here the CDR3 DNA reads TGTGCCAGCAGTCCAAGGACAAGGCCCTACGAGCAGTACTTC.

The chain uses TRBV2 and TRBJ2-5; 9 positions agree with TRBD1. The ends lost 10 bases at V and 3 bases at J; junction bases unmatched: 9. CDR1 and CDR2 from the germline V gene are SNHLY and FYNNEI. CDR3 size: 14 residues. Written as DNA, the CDR3 is TGTGCCAACCTAGGGGACAGGGAAGAAGAGACCCAGTACTTC. Its protein product is CANLGDREEETQYF.

The chain carries TRBV5-6 and TRBJ1-2, with 7 nucleotides matching TRBD1. The germline V gene encodes CDR1 SGHDT and CDR2 YYEEEE. Germline trimming cut 2 bases from V and 1 base from J; bases unmatched to any gene: 5. This CDR3 spans 15 amino acids. In DNA form, the CDR3 reads TGTGCCAGCAGCTTTGCGAGGGGGCTTAACTATGGCTACACCTTC. It yields the protein CASSFARGLNYGYTF.

CDR3 DNA sequence: TGTGCCAGCAGCTTGGATTCATGGGGGGGCAGCAATCAGCCCCAGCATTTT. Encoded protein: CASSLDSWGGSNQPQHF. This sequence joins TRBV7-2 and TRBJ1-5; possible D gene TRBD1, 6 bases. Germline V CDR1 and CDR2: SGHTA, FQGNSA. This CDR3 spans 17 amino acids. V was pared by 3 bases and J by 1 base, with 16 bases between.

The chain joins TRBV6-6 to TRBJ2-2; perhaps TRBD1 as D (6 bases). Germline CDR1 and CDR2: MNHNY and SVGAGI (reference sequence). The V and J ends lost 4 bases and 5 bases respectively, with 8 bases between them. The CDR3 totals 13 residues. Here the CDR3 DNA reads TGTGCCAGCAGTTGGACAGAAACCGGGGAGCTGTTTTTT. Protein sequence: CASSWTETGELFF.

The CDR3 DNA sequence: TGTGCCAGCAGCTTGTGGACAGGGAAAGAGACCCAGTACTTC. Protein product: CASSLWTGKETQYF. This rearrangement joins TRBV7-8 to TRBJ2-5, with 8 bases lining up with TRBD1. The V and J ends lost 3 bases and 3 bases, in that order; junction bases with no gene match: 3. The CDR3 consists of 14 residues. Germline V gene lookup returns CDR1 SGHVS and CDR2 FQNEAQ.

The chain combines TRBV4-1 with TRBJ1-4; D is possibly TRBD1 (6 bases). The CDR3 sequence is 14 residues long. Germline lookup yields CDR1 MGHRA and CDR2 YSYEKL. Between the trimmed V and J ends, which lost 4 bases and 4 bases, there was a span of 10 bases. CDR3 in amino acids: CASSLGAFNEKLFF. CDR3 bases: TGCGCCAGCAGCCTGGGGGCCTTTAATGAAAAACTGTTTTTT.

This rearrangement joins TRBV9 to TRBJ2-5; D perhaps matches TRBD2 (6 bases). Per germline, CDR1 SGDLS and CDR2 YYNGEE. Trimming stripped 0 bases from V and 2 bases from J, with 11 bases between. CDR3 length: 15 residues. The CDR3 loop is CASSVAGADQETQYF. For the CDR3, the DNA is TGTGCCAGCAGCGTAGCGGGAGCGGATCAAGAGACCCAGTACTTC.

J is TRBJ2-3 and V is TRBV7-3; D is undetermined. This CDR3 is built from 12 residues. The ends were cut back, 2 bases at V and 7 bases at J, with 7 bases in the middle. Germline loops: CDR1 SGHTA, CDR2 FQGTGA. The DNA of the CDR3 is TGTGCCAGCAGCTTAGGGGAAAATACGCAGTATTTT. Translating gives CASSLGENTQYF.

The chain joins TRBV15 to TRBJ2-7, with unresolved D. Trimming removed 0 bases at V and 0 bases at J, with 9 bases between. The germline CDR1 and CDR2 sequences are LNHNV and YYDKDF (reference sequence). The CDR3 runs 15 residues. CDR3 DNA: TGTGCCACCAGCAGAGACGGAATGGGCTCCTACGAGCAGTACTTC. This gives the protein CATSRDGMGSYEQYF.

The chain couples TRBV7-9 to TRBJ2-3; 13 bases match TRBD2. CDR1 and CDR2 from the germline V gene are SEHNR and FQNEAQ (reference sequence). Trimming removed 0 bases from V and 4 bases from J; junction bases left unmatched: 4. The CDR3 is made up of 17 amino acids. CDR3 amino acids: CASSLAPGLAGADTQYF. The CDR3 nucleotides are TGTGCCAGCAGCTTAGCCCCTGGACTAGCGGGGGCAGATACGCAGTATTTT. The variable domain in full, completed from reference TRBV7-9 and TRBJ2-3, reads DTGVSQNPRHKITKRGQNVTFRCDPISEHNRLYWYRQTLGQGPEFLTYFQNEAQLEKSRLLSDRFSAERPKGSFSTLEIQRTEQGDSAMYLCASSLAPGLAGADTQYFGPGTRLTVL.

Regarding this clone: A junction end diverges from the germline sequence, so it may reflect a read error. The chain is built from TRBV5-6 and TRBJ2-7; D may correspond to TRBD1 or TRBD2 (6 bases each). This CDR3 is 13 amino acids long. Germline V CDR1 and CDR2: SGHDT, YYEEEE. CDR3 DNA sequence: TGCGCCAGCAGCCAACGAACAGGGAGGGAGCAGTACTTC. Translated: CASSQRTGREQYF. The entire variable domain, with the rest obtained from reference TRBV5-6 and TRBJ2-7, is as follows: DAGVTQSPTHLIKTRGQQVTLRCSPKSGHDTVSWYQQALGQGPQFIFQYYEEEERQRGNFPDRFSGHQFPNYSSELNVNALLLGDSALYLCASSQRTGREQYFGPGTRLTVT.

The chain employs TRBV7-6 and TRBJ2-5, with D possibly being TRBD1 or TRBD2 (5 bases each). V shed 5 bases and J shed 2 bases, with 12 bases lying between them. Germline assignment: CDR1 SGHVS and CDR2 FNYEAQ. CDR3 length: 14 amino acids. CDR3 region: CASSPLGVQETQYF. DNA of the CDR3: TGTGCCAGCAGCCCCCTGGGGGTACAAGAGACCCAGTACTTC.

This chain uses TRBV28 with TRBJ2-2; D remains unclear. This CDR3 spans 12 amino acids. CDR1 and CDR2 from the germline V gene are MDHEN and SYDVKM. Trimming removed 4 bases from V and 7 bases from J, with 7 bases in between. In DNA form, the CDR3 reads TGTGCCAGCAGTTACATAGACGGGGAGCTGTTTTTT. Translation gives CASSYIDGELFF. Full variable domain (rest looked up from reference TRBV28 and TRBJ2-2): DVKVTQSSRYLVKRTGEKVFLECVQDMDHENMFWYRQDPGLGLRLIYFSYDVKMKEKGDIPEGYSVSREKKERFSLILESASTNQTSMYLCASSYIDGELFFGEGSRLTVL.

Written as DNA, the CDR3 is TGTGCCAGCAGCTTGGGAATCGGGGAGCTGTTTTTT. This encodes CASSLGIGELFF. This chain links TRBV5-4 with TRBJ2-2; D is uncertain. CDR1 and CDR2 from the germline V gene are SGHNT and YYREEE (reference sequence). V lost 0 bases and J lost 7, with 4 bases in between. This CDR3 comprises 12 residues.

This rearrangement joins TRBV28 to TRBJ1-5; possibly TRBD1 for D (5 bases). The CDR3 is 13 residues long. Germline CDR1 is MDHEN and CDR2 is SYDVKM. The CDR3 reads CASQWRGNQPQHF. In DNA form, the CDR3 reads TGTGCTTCGCAATGGCGGGGGAATCAGCCCCAGCATTTT.

J is TRBJ2-7 and V is TRBV27; a possible D gene is TRBD1 (6 bases). There are 15 residues in the CDR3. With 3 bases removed from V and 2 bases from J, the gap between germline ends came to 14 bases. Germline V lookup: CDR1 MNHEY, CDR2 SMNVEV (reference sequence). CDR3 region: CASSFTGLSTYEQYF. CDR3 nucleotides: TGTGCCAGCAGTTTCACAGGGTTATCAACCTACGAGCAGTACTTC.

The rearrangement links TRBV6-6 to TRBJ2-1; 11 bases are a match to TRBD1. CDR1 is MNHNY, CDR2 SVGAGI, per germline (reference sequence). CDR3 length: 16 amino acids. The trim removed 4 bases at V and 7 bases at J, leaving 9 bases unmatched. The CDR3 DNA is TGTGCCAGCAGTTTCCCCGGACAGGGGGCGATAAATGAGCAGTTCTTC. It codes for CASSFPGQGAINEQFF.

The chain employs TRBV6-6 and TRBJ2-1; D is uncertain. The germline V and J ends were trimmed by 0 bases and 0 bases, with 9 bases remaining between them. The CDR3 has 16 residues. CDR1 and CDR2 (germline): MNHNY, SVGAGI (reference sequence). CDR3 protein: CASSYSSSSSYNEQFF. The CDR3, as DNA: TGTGCCAGCAGTTACTCGAGTAGTTCCTCCTACAATGAGCAGTTCTTC.

This clone turned up a few times. The V call is TRBV28, the J call TRBJ2-1; TRBD2 matches 7 bases. The ends lost 1 base at V and 0 bases at J; junction bases unmatched: 6. The CDR3 spans 17 residues. CDR1 is MDHEN and CDR2 is SYDVKM in the germline V gene. The CDR3 DNA reads as TGTGCCAGCAGTTTATCCATGACTAGCTCCTCCTACAATGAGCAGTTCTTC. It yields the protein CASSLSMTSSSYNEQFF.

The chain carries TRBV28 and TRBJ1-2; D not resolved. Trimming took 6 bases from V and 1 from J, leaving 12 bases between them. CDR1 is MDHEN, CDR2 SYDVKM, per germline. CDR3 length: 14 amino acids. The CDR3 loop is CASRPRNYNYGYTF. In nucleotides, the CDR3 is TGTGCCAGCAGACCTCGAAACTATAACTATGGCTACACCTTC.

Note on this clone: The same CDR3 arises from other DNA sequences in this sample as well. CDR3 in amino acids: CASSYSGSNYGYTF. CDR3 in DNA: TGTGCCAGCAGTTACTCTGGATCTAACTATGGCTACACCTTC. V is TRBV6-5 and J is TRBJ1-2; D is uncertain. Trimming pared 0 bases from V and 0 bases from J, leaving 5 bases between. Germline lookup yields CDR1 MNHEY and CDR2 SVGAGI. The CDR3 sequence is 14 residues long.

This clone came up once. J is TRBJ2-7 and V is TRBV13, with a tentative D call TRBD2 (7 bases). Trimming pared 5 bases from V and 5 bases from J, leaving 13 bases between. CDR3 length equals 13 residues. Germline V gene lookup returns CDR1 PRHDT and CDR2 FYEKMQ (reference sequence). CDR3 region: CASSLRGRNEQYF. For the CDR3, the DNA is TGTGCCAGCAGCCTGCGGGGGCGCAACGAGCAGTACTTC.